This TCR beta chain originates from a study of response to subunit inactivated influenza vaccine. CDR3 size: 16 residues. V was clipped by 9 bases and J by 3 bases; unmatched bases: 13. The germline CDR1 and CDR2 sequences are KGHDR and SFDVKD. MiXCR, applied by TCRdb to the RT-PCR reads, yields one record per CDR3 protein. The sample includes 650,000 to 850,000 distinct CDR3 sequences, approximately 13% of them seen just once. This clonotype was seen only once. This clonotype originated in a man in his forties or fifties who received an inactivated influenza vaccine. The chain uses TRBV24-1 and TRBJ1-5; 7 bases agree with TRBD1. The material sequenced was PBMCs from blood, taken 14 to 15 days before vaccination. CDR3 protein: CATGSGTAALNQPQHF. CDR3 nucleotides: TGTGCCACCGGTTCCGGGACAGCTGCTCTCAATCAGCCCCAGCATTTT.